Shown below are 5 T cell receptor beta chains from a single sample sequenced in a study of cytomegalovirus exposure and HLA in healthy donors. A multiplex PCR was run with 60 Vbeta primers and 13 Jbeta primers. Measured with immunoSEQ multiplex PCR; TCRdb has only the in-frame clones, and not every one. Seen here are about 43,000 clones, approximately 47% observed once, and the top ten hold 5% to 6.5%. The sample comprised PBMCs. The receptor source for this set is a man aged 60-69 years in good health and CMV-seronegative.

The V call is TRBV5-1, the J call TRBJ2-1; the D gene is possibly TRBD2 (6 bases). Germline V gene sequence: CDR1 SGHRS, CDR2 YFSETQ. With 9 bases removed from V and 0 bases from J, the gap between germline ends came to 16 bases. The CDR3 runs 15 residues. The CDR3 bases are TGCGCCACCCGGGACTCCATGAGCTCCTACAATGAGCAGTTCTTC. Translated: CATRDSMSSYNEQFF.

The chain recombines TRBV5-6 with TRBJ2-7, with 7 bases that match TRBD1. The CDR3 sequence is 14 residues long. The V segment lost 2 bases and the J segment 3 bases; nucleotides outside the gene matches: 5. CDR1 and CDR2 (germline): SGHDT, YYEEEE. Here the CDR3 reads CASSFGAGGYEQYF. The CDR3 DNA follows: TGTGCCAGCAGCTTTGGCGCAGGGGGCTACGAGCAGTACTTC. Drawing the rest from reference TRBV5-6 and TRBJ2-7, the complete variable domain is DAGVTQSPTHLIKTRGQQVTLRCSPKSGHDTVSWYQQALGQGPQFIFQYYEEEERQRGNFPDRFSGHQFPNYSSELNVNALLLGDSALYLCASSFGAGGYEQYFGPGTRLTVT.

The genes are TRBV10-2 and TRBJ1-5, with D unclear. CDR3 size: 15 residues. Germline V lookup: CDR1 WSHSY, CDR2 SAAADI. Trimming took 5 bases from V and 3 from J, leaving 14 bases between them. CDR3 nucleotide sequence: TGCGCCAGCAGTCTGGCAGTTTCGTACAATCAGCCCCAGCATTTT. Its protein is CASSLAVSYNQPQHF.

This clone was seen repeatedly, ten times or more. The gene calls are TRBV30 and TRBJ1-4, with D maybe TRBD1 (6 bases). Trimming left V 1 base short and J 8 bases short, with 14 bases between. From germline, CDR1 is GTSNPN and CDR2 SVGIG (reference sequence). This CDR3 contains 14 residues. CDR3 sequence (DNA): TGTGCCTGGAGTGAGACAGGTTGGGACGAAAAACTGTTTTTT. As protein: CAWSETGWDEKLFF. The entire variable domain, with the rest obtained from reference TRBV30 and TRBJ1-4, is as follows: SQTIHQWPATLVQPVGSPLSLECTVEGTSNPNLYWYRQAAGRGLQLLFYSVGIGQISSEVPQNLSASRPQDRQFILSSKKLLLSDSGFYLCAWSETGWDEKLFFGSGTQLSVL.

V is TRBV15 and J is TRBJ1-4; 9 bases fit TRBD1. V lost 6 bases, J lost 8 bases, and 10 bases stayed unmatched. The CDR3 length is 15 residues. CDR1 is LNHNV, CDR2 YYDKDF, per germline (reference sequence). This chain's CDR3 is CATREPGTGREKLFF. The CDR3, as DNA: TGTGCCACCAGGGAACCCGGGACAGGGCGAGAAAAACTGTTTTTT.